The present T cell receptor (beta chain) was sequenced within a study of T cells after yellow fever vaccination. Germline V CDR1 and CDR2: KGHSH, LQKENI. This CDR3 comprises 17 residues. J was trimmed by 0 bases and V by 4 bases; bases with no gene match: 11. This clonotype was counted only a few times. Its target is unknown. The study, taken as a whole, reports: Booster samples showed a return of most primary-vaccination clones (about 97% CD4, about 88% CD8).

TCRdb called the 5' RACE reads again in MiXCR, with one record for every CDR3 protein. Among under 300,000 distinct CDR3 sequences listed, 6.5% to 8.5% were seen once. V and J are TRBV18 and TRBJ2-7, with TRBD2 identical over 8 bases. The specimen was CD4+ T cells sorted from PBMCs, collected 15 days after the yellow fever booster vaccination. This TCR was sampled from a man aged 25 to 40 who received the YFV17D yellow fever vaccine. The CDR3 coding sequence is TGTGCCAGCTCACAACTGGAGAGTAGCGGGATCTCCTACGAGCAGTACTTC. Protein product: CASSQLESSGISYEQYF.